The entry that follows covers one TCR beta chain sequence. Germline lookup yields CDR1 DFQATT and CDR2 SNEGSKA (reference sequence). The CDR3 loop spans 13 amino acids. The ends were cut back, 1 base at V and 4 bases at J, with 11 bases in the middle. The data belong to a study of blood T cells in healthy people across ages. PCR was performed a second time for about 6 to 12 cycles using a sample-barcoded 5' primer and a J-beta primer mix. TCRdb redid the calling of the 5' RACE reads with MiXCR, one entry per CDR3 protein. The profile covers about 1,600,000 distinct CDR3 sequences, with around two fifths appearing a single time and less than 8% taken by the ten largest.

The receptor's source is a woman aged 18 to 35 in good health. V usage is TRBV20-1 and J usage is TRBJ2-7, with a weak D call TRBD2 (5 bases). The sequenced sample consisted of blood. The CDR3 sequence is CSARVGGEYEQYF. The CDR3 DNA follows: TGCAGTGCTAGAGTAGGAGGCGAATACGAGCAGTACTTC.